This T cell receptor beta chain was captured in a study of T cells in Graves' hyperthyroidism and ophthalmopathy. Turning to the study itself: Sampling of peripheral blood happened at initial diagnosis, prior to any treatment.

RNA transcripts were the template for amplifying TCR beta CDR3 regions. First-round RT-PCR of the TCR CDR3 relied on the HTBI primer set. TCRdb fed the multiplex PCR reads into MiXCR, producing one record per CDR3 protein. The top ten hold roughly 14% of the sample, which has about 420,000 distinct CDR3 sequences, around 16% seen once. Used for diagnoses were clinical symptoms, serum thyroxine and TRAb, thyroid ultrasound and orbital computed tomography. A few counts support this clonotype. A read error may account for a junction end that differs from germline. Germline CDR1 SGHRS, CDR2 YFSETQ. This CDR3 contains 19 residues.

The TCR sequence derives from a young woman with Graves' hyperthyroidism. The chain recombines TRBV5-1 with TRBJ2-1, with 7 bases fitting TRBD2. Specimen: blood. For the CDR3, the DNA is TGCGCCAGCAGCTTGGCCGTAGGACCCGGACTAGGTTCCTCCAATGAGCAGTTCTTC. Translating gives CASSLAVGPGLGSSNEQFF. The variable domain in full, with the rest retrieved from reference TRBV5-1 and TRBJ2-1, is KAGVTQTPRYLIKTRGQQVTLSCSPISGHRSVSWYQQTPGQGLQFLFEYFSETQRNKGNFPGRFSGRQFSNSRSEMNVSTLELGDSALYLCASSLAVGPGLGSSNEQFFGPGTRLTVL.